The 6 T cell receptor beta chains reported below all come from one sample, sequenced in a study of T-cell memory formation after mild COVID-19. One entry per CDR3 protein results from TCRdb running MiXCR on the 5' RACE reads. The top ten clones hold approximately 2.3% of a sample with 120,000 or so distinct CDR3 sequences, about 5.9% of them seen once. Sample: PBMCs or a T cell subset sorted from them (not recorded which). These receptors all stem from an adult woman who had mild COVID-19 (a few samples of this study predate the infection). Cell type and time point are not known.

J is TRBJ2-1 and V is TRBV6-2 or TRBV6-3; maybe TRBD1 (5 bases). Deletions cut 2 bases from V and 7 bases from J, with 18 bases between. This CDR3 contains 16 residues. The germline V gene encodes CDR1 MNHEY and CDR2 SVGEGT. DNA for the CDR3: TGTGCCAGCAGTTACCCAGGGCTTGAGGTCGATAATGAGCAGTTCTTC. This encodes CASSYPGLEVDNEQFF.

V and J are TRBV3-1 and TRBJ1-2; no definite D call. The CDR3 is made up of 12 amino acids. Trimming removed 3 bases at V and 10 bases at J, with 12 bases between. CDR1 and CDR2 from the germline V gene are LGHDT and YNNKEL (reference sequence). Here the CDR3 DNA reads TGTGCCAGCAGCCATCTCCGGAGGGACTACACCTTC. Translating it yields CASSHLRRDYTF.

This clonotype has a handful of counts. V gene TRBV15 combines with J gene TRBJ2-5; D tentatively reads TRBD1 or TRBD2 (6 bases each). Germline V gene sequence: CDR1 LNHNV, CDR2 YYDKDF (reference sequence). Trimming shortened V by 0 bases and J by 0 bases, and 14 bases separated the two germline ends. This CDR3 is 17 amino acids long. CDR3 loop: CATSRESGARYQETQYF. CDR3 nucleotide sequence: TGTGCCACCAGCAGAGAATCGGGGGCTCGGTACCAAGAGACCCAGTACTTC.

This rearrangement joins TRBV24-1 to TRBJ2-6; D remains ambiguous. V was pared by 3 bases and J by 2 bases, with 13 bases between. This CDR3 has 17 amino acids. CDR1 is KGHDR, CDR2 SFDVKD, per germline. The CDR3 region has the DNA TGTGCCACCAGTGATCCACGTGCAGCTACTGGGGCCAACGTCCTGACTTTC. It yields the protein CATSDPRAATGANVLTF.

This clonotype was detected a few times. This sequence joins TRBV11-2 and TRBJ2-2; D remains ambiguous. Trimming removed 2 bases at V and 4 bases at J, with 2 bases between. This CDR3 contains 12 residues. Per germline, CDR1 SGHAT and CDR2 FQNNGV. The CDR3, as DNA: TGTGCCAGCAGCTTACTCACCGGGGAGCTGTTTTTT. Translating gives CASSLLTGELFF.

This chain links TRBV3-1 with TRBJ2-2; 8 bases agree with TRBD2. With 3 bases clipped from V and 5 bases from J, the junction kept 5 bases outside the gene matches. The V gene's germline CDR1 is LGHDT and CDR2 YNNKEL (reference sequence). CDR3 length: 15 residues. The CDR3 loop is CASSHRGGLTGELFF. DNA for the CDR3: TGTGCCAGCAGCCACCGGGGGGGCTTAACCGGGGAGCTGTTTTTT. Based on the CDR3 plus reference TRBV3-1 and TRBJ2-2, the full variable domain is DTAVSQTPKYLVTQMGNDKSIKCEQNLGHDTMYWYKQDSKKFLKIMFSYNNKELIINETVPNRFSPKSPDKAHLNLHINSLELGDSAVYFCASSHRGGLTGELFFGEGSRLTVL.